These T cell receptor beta chains were read from a single sample in a study of T cells in narcolepsy. TCRdb's table, derived via immunoSEQ multiplex PCR, lists solely in-frame clones and lacks some. The sample has 25,000 to 40,000 clones, around 90% seen once; the top ten hold roughly 1.2%. Source material: CD45RA- memory CD4+ T cells from PBMCs. All receptors derive from a human donor with narcolepsy. CDR3s include the opening cysteine and the closing phenylalanine or tryptophan. A D gene is named only where the DNA matches it firmly. For some rows the clone size is stated as once, few or many, or as a class when expanded; others skip it.

abundance	d_gene	v_gene	j_gene	CDR3nt	CDR3aa
NA	NA	TRBV29-1	TRBJ2-7	TGCAGCACCTCCGGACAGAGTTCCTACGAGCAGTACTTC	CSTSGQSSYEQYF
NA	TRBD1	TRBV29-1	TRBJ2-3	TGCAGCGTTGGACAGGGGGGGACAGATACGCAGTATTTT	CSVGQGGTDTQYF
NA	TRBD1	TRBV19	TRBJ2-7	TGTGCCAGTAGTAGTTCGGACAGGGGGTACGAGCAGTACTTC	CASSSSDRGYEQYF
NA	NA	TRBV5-4	TRBJ2-1	TGTGCCAGCAGCTTGAGGGTATTGGGGGGTGAGCAGTTCTTC	CASSLRVLGGEQFF
few	NA	TRBV7-2	TRBJ2-4	TGTGCCAGCAGCCGGGCCCAAGCCAAAAACATTCAGTACTTC	CASSRAQAKNIQYF
few	NA	TRBV7-2	TRBJ2-1	TGTGCCAGCAGGCAGGGTAACTACAATGAGCAGTTCTTC	CASRQGNYNEQFF
NA	TRBD1	TRBV19	TRBJ2-7	TGTGCCAGTAGTACTGGACAGGGAGGCTACGAGCAGTACTTC	CASSTGQGGYEQYF
NA	NA	TRBV5-4	TRBJ1-2	TGTGCCAGCAGCGTGGAGGGGACACAGAACTATGGCTACACCTTC	CASSVEGTQNYGYTF
once	TRBD1	TRBV7-9	TRBJ1-3	TGTGCCAGCAGCCCAAAGGACAGGGGTCAAGGAAACACCATATATTTT	CASSPKDRGQGNTIYF
NA	NA	TRBV7-3	TRBJ2-1	TGTGCCAGCAGCCGAACCGGGACAACCTACAATGAGCAGTTCTTC	CASSRTGTTYNEQFF
once	TRBD2	TRBV5-1	TRBJ2-1	TGCGCCAGCAGCGCCGGGACTAGCGGGGATGAGCAGTTCTTC	CASSAGTSGDEQFF
NA	NA	TRBV10-3	TRBJ2-3	TGTGCCATCAGTGGAGGGGGCACAGATACGCAGTATTTT	CAISGGGTDTQYF
NA	NA	TRBV5-4	TRBJ2-5	TGTGCCAGCAGCCAAGGTCCGGTCCAAGAGACCCAGTACTTC	CASSQGPVQETQYF
NA	NA	TRBV7-6	TRBJ1-2	TGTGCCAGCAGCCACCCCACAGGGAATGGCTACACCTTC	CASSHPTGNGYTF
NA	TRBD1	TRBV18	TRBJ1-5	TGTGCCAGCTCCCCAGGGGGTGGGCCCCAGCATTTT	CASSPGGGPQHF
NA	NA	TRBV7-9	TRBJ1-5	TGTGCCAGCAGCTTAGGGCGGGGGCGCAGTCAGCCCCAGCATTTT	CASSLGRGRSQPQHF
NA	TRBD2	TRBV27	TRBJ2-3	TGTGCCAGCAGTCAACGACTAGCGGGGATGGGGGATACGCAGTATTTT	CASSQRLAGMGDTQYF
NA	NA	TRBV29-1	TRBJ2-5	TGCAGCGTCCCCCAGGGCGTGAAAGAGACCCAGTACTTC	CSVPQGVKETQYF
NA	NA	TRBV28	TRBJ2-2	TGTGCCAGCAGTTTTGTCGGGGAGCTGTTTTTT	CASSFVGELFF
NA	NA	TRBV9	TRBJ2-1	TGTGCCAGCAGCGTAGCTGTGCTAGCTAATGAGCAGTTCTTC	CASSVAVLANEQFF
once	TRBD2	TRBV4-3	TRBJ2-1	TGCGCCAGCAGCCAAGGTGGGACTAGCGCCTACAATGAGCAGTTCTTC	CASSQGGTSAYNEQFF
NA	TRBD1	TRBV6-5	TRBJ1-2	TGTGCCAGCAGCACAGGGGCTAACTATGGCTACACCTTC	CASSTGANYGYTF
NA	TRBD2	TRBV7-2	TRBJ2-7	TGTGCCAGCAGCTTGTCGGGACTAGCAGTCCACGAGCAGTACTTC	CASSLSGLAVHEQYF
NA	NA	TRBV4-2	TRBJ2-1	TGTGCCAGCAGCCAAGGGCAGGGATGGTACAATGAGCAGTTCTTC	CASSQGQGWYNEQFF
NA	NA	TRBV10-3	TRBJ2-3	TGTGCCATCAGTGAGTCGACGATGTCAGATACGCAGTATTTT	CAISESTMSDTQYF
NA	TRBD1	TRBV6-5	TRBJ2-3	TGTGCCACCAGGGGAGTCAGGGGGACAGATACGCAGTATTTT	CATRGVRGTDTQYF
NA	NA	TRBV28	TRBJ2-7	TGTGCCAGCAGTTTTTCGTCGGCAGGCTTGACCTACGAGCAGTACTTC	CASSFSSAGLTYEQYF
NA	TRBD2	TRBV28	TRBJ2-2	TGTGCCAGCAGTTTTTTCCTGGGACTAGCGGACACCGGGGAGCTGTTTTTT	CASSFFLGLADTGELFF
NA	NA	TRBV5-4	TRBJ2-1	TGTGCCAGCAGCTCGTTAGGGACCATCGACAATGAGCAGTTCTTC	CASSSLGTIDNEQFF
NA	TRBD2	TRBV7-3	TRBJ2-5	TGTGCCAGCAGCGTTACGGGGGGGCCTAGGGAGACCCAGTACTTC	CASSVTGGPRETQYF
NA	NA	TRBV15	TRBJ1-3	TGTGCCACCAGCAGAGGTCAAGGGCAGGGTGATGTTGTCGGTACTGGAAACACCATATATTTT	CATSRGQGQGDVVGTGNTIYF